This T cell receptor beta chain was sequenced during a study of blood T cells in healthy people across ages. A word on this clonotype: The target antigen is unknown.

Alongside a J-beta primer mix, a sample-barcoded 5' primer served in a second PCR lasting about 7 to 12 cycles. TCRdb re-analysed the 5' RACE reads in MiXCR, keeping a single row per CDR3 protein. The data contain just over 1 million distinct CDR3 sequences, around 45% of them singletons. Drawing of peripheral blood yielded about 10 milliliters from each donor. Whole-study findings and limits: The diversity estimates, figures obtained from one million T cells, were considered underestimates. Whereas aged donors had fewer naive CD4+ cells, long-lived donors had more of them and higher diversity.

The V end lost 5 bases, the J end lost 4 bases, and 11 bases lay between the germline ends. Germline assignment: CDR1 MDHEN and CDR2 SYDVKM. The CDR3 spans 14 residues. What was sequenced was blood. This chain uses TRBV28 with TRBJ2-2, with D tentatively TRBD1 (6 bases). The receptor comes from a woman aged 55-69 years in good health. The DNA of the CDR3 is TGTGCCAGCAGTAACACAGGGACCACCGGGGAGCTGTTTTTT. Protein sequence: CASSNTGTTGELFF.